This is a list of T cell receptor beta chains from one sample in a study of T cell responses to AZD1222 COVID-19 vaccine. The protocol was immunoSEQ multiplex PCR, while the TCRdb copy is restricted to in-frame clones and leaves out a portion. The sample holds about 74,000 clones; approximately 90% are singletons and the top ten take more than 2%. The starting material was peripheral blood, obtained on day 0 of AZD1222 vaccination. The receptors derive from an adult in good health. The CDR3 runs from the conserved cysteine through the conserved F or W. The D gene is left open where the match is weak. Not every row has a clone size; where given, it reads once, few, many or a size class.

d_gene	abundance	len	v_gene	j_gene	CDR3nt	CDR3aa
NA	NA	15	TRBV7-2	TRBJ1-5	TGTGCCAGCAGCTCGGGGGGGGGCAGCAATCAGCCCCAGCATTTT	CASSSGGGSNQPQHF
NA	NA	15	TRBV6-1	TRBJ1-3	TGTGCCAGCAGTGAAGCGCTAATCTCTGGAAACACCATATATTTT	CASSEALISGNTIYF
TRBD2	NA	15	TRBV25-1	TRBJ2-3	TGTGCCAGCAGTAACATAGCGGGAAGCAAAGATACGCAGTATTTT	CASSNIAGSKDTQYF
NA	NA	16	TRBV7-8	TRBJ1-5	TGTGCCAGCAGCTTAGGGCGGTTATATAGCAATCAGCCCCAGCATTTT	CASSLGRLYSNQPQHF
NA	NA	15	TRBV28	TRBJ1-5	TGTGCCAGCAGTTGGCAGCGGGGGGGCAAACAGCCCCAGCATTTT	CASSWQRGGKQPQHF
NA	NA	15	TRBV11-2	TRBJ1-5	TGTGCCAGCAGCTTATCCGGGGGTTTAGGACAGCCCCAGCATTTT	CASSLSGGLGQPQHF
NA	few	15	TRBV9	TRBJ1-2	TGTGCCAGCAGCGTAGGGGGAGGGAAAGGCTATGGCTACACCTTC	CASSVGGGKGYGYTF
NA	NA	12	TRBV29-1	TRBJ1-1	TGCAGCGTGGGACACTTGAACACTGAAGCTTTCTTT	CSVGHLNTEAFF
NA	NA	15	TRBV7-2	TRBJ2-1	TGTGCCAGCAGCCCAAGGGGGTCAGGGGTCAATGAGCAGTTCTTC	CASSPRGSGVNEQFF
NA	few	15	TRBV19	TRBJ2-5	TGTGCCAGTAGTGCGGACGGAGCGTACCAAGAGACCCAGTACTTC	CASSADGAYQETQYF
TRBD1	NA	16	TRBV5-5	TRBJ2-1	TGTGCCAGCAGCTTGGCTGGGACAGGGGGCTTCGATGAGCAGTTCTTC	CASSLAGTGGFDEQFF
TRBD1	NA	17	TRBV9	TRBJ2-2	TGTGCCAGCAGCGTAGCCGGGACAGGGGCGAACACCGGGGAGCTGTTTTTT	CASSVAGTGANTGELFF
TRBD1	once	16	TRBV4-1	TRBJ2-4	TGCGCCAGCAGCCAGCCGGGGACAGGGGCGAAAAACATTCAGTACTTC	CASSQPGTGAKNIQYF
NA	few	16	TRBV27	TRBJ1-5	TGTGCCAGCAGTGGGGCCGCCTATCCTCGTAATCAGCCCCAGCATTTT	CASSGAAYPRNQPQHF
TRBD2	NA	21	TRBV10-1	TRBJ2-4	TGCGCCAGCAGTGAGTATGCTAGCGGGGGGCTTAGGGCTCTAGCCAAAAACATTCAGTACTTC	CASSEYASGGLRALAKNIQYF
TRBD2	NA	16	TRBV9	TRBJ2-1	TGTGCCAGCACCCCTTTCTCGGGAGGGTTGGACAATGAGCAGTTCTTC	CASTPFSGGLDNEQFF
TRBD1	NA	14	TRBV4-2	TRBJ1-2	TGTGCCAGCAGCCCCACAGGGGGCAACTATGGCTACACCTTC	CASSPTGGNYGYTF
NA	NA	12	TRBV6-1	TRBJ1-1	TGTGCCAGCAGTGAAGCCCGAGTTGAAGCTTTCTTT	CASSEARVEAFF
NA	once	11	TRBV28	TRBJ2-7	TGTGCCAGCAGTCTTTATGGGGGCCAGTACTTC	CASSLYGGQYF
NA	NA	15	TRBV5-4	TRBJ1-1	TGTGCCAGCAGCTTCGGGCAGGGGTTGGACACTGAAGCTTTCTTT	CASSFGQGLDTEAFF
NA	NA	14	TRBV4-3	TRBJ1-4	TGCGCCAGCAGCCCATTTAACGTCAATGAAAAACTGTTTTTT	CASSPFNVNEKLFF
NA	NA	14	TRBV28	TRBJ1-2	TGTGCCAGCAGGCCCAGTCTACAGGTAGATGGCTACACCTTC	CASRPSLQVDGYTF
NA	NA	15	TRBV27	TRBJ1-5	TGTGCCAGCACAATATCAGGGGTAAGCAATCAGCCCCAGCATTTT	CASTISGVSNQPQHF
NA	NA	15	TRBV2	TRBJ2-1	TGTGCCAGCAACCGGGACCGGAGCTCCTACAATGAGCAGTTCTTC	CASNRDRSSYNEQFF
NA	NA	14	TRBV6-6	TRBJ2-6	TGTGCCAGCAGCTATACCTCTGGGGCCAACGTCCTGACTTTC	CASSYTSGANVLTF
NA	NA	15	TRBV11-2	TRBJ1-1	TGTGCCAGCAGCCTCAGTGGGAGTTTGAACACTGAAGCTTTCTTT	CASSLSGSLNTEAFF
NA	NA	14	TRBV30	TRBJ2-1	TGTGCCTGGAGTAAACTCAAACATGTGAGGGAGCAGTTCTTC	CAWSKLKHVREQFF
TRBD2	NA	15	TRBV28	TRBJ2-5	TGTGCCAGCAGTTTATCAAACTCGGGGGGAGAGACCCAGTACTTC	CASSLSNSGGETQYF
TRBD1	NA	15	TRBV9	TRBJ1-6	TGTGCCAGCAGCCCCTCCGGGACAGGGAATTCACCCCTCCACTTT	CASSPSGTGNSPLHF
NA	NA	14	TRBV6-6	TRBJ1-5	TGTGCCAGCAGCGGCCAGGGGACCAATCAGCCCCAGCATTTT	CASSGQGTNQPQHF
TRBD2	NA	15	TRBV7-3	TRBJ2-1	TGTGCCAGCAGCCTAGGGGGGACTAGCGGCAATGAGCAGTTCTTC	CASSLGGTSGNEQFF
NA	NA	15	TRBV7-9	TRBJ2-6	TGTGCCAGCAGCGTTGGGGGGCCTGGGGCCAACGTCCTGACTTTC	CASSVGGPGANVLTF
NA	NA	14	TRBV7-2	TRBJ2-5	TGTGCCAGCAGCCCACCGACAGGGAGGGAGACCCAGTACTTC	CASSPPTGRETQYF
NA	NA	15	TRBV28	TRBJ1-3	TGTGCCAGCAGTCTCTCCCCGGACGACTTAAACACCATATATTTT	CASSLSPDDLNTIYF
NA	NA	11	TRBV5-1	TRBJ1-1	TGCGCCAGCAGCCGGGACACTGAAGCTTTCTTT	CASSRDTEAFF
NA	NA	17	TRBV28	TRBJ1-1	TGTGCCAGCAGTTTACTCTGGGAAACCAGCGTGAACACTGAAGCTTTCTTT	CASSLLWETSVNTEAFF
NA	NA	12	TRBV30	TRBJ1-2	TGTGCCTGGAGCCCGGGGGACTATGGCTACACCTTC	CAWSPGDYGYTF
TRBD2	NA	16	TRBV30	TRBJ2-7	TGTGCCTGGAGTGTATGGACTAGCGGGACCCCTAACGAGCAGTACTTC	CAWSVWTSGTPNEQYF
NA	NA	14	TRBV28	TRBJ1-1	TGTGCCAGCAGTTTCCTGGCAGCGAACACTGAAGCTTTCTTT	CASSFLAANTEAFF
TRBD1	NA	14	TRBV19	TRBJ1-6	TGTGCCAGTAGTGTCTCCAGGGGGAATTCACCCCTCCACTTT	CASSVSRGNSPLHF
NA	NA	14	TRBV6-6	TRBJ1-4	TGTGCCAGCAGACGACAGATGGTTAATGAAAAACTGTTTTTT	CASRRQMVNEKLFF
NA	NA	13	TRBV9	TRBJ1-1	TGTGCCAGCAGCGTCGACAGAGGGACTGAAGCTTTCTTT	CASSVDRGTEAFF
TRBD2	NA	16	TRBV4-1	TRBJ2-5	TGCGCCAGCAGCCAAGATACGACTAGCGTTGGGGAGACCCAGTACTTC	CASSQDTTSVGETQYF
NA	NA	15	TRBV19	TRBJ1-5	TGTGCCAGTAGTATAAGGCTCCCAAGGGATCAGCCCCAGCATTTT	CASSIRLPRDQPQHF
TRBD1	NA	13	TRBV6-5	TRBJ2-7	TGTGCCAGCCACCGGACAGGGGGCTACGAGCAGTACTTC	CASHRTGGYEQYF
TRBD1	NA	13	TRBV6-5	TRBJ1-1	TGTGCCAGCAGTCGGTCTGGACAGGGGGAAGCTTTCTTT	CASSRSGQGEAFF
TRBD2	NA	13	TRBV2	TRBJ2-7	TGTGCCAGCAGGGCGGGACTAGCGTACGAGCAGTACTTC	CASRAGLAYEQYF
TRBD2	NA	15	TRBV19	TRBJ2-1	TGTGCCAGTAGTATGACTAGCGGGGCCTACAATGAGCAGTTCTTC	CASSMTSGAYNEQFF
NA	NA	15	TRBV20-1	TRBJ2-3	TGCAGTGCTAGTGAAGCGGTCTCTAGCACAGATACGCAGTATTTT	CSASEAVSSTDTQYF
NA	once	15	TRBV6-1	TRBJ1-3	TGTGCCAGCAGTGAGGGGGGCAGCTCTGGAAACACCATATATTTT	CASSEGGSSGNTIYF
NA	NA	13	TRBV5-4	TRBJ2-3	TGTGCCAGCAGCAGGTCTAGCACAGATACGCAGTATTTT	CASSRSSTDTQYF
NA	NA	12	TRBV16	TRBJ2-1	TGTGCCAGCAGCCAAGGGCACAATGAGCAGTTCTTC	CASSQGHNEQFF
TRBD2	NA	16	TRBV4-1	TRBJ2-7	TGCGCCAGCAGCCAAGATATGACGGGAGGGGGCTACGAGCAGTACTTC	CASSQDMTGGGYEQYF
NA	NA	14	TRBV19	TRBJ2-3	TGTGCCAGTAGTCTACGCCAGGGGCAGGATACGCAGTATTTT	CASSLRQGQDTQYF
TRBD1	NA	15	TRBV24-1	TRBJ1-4	TGTGCCACCAGTGATTCGGGACAGGTTAATGAAAAACTGTTTTTT	CATSDSGQVNEKLFF